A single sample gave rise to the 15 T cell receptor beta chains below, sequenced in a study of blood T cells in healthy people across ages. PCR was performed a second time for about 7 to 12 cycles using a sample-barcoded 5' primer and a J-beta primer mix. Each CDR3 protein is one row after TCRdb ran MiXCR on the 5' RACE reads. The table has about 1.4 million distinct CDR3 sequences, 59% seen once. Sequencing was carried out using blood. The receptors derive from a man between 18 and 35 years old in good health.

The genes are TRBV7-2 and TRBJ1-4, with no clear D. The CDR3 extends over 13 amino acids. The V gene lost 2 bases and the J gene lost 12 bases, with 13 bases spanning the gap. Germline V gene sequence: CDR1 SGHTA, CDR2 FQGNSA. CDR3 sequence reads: CASSLYSATELFF. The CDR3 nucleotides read TGTGCCAGCAGCTTATATTCGGCGACGGAACTGTTTTTT.

CDR3 nucleotide sequence: TGCGCCAGCAGCTTGGCTTTGACAGGGTTCGGGGATGAGCAGTTCTTC. It yields the protein CASSLALTGFGDEQFF. The gene calls are TRBV5-1 and TRBJ2-1; 7 positions agree with TRBD1. CDR1 and CDR2 from the germline V gene are SGHRS and YFSETQ. The J segment lost 8 bases and the V segment lost 0 bases, leaving 11 bases of the junction unmatched. The CDR3 is made up of 16 amino acids.

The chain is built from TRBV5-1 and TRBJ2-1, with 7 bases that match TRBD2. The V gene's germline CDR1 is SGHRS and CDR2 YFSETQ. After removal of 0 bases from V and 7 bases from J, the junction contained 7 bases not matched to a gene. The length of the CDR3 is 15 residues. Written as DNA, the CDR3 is TGCGCCAGCAGCTTGGGGCAGACTAGCAGGAATGAGCAGTTCTTC. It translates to CASSLGQTSRNEQFF. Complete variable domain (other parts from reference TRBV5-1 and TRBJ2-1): KAGVTQTPRYLIKTRGQQVTLSCSPISGHRSVSWYQQTPGQGLQFLFEYFSETQRNKGNFPGRFSGRQFSNSRSEMNVSTLELGDSALYLCASSLGQTSRNEQFFGPGTRLTVL.

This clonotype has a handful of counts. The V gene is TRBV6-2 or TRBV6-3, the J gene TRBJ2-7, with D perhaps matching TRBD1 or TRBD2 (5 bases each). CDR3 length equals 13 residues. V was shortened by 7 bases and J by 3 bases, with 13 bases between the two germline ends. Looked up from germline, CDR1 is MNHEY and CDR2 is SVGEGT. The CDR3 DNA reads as TGTGCCAGCAAGGGGAGAAGGCTCTACGAGCAGTACTTC. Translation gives CASKGRRLYEQYF.

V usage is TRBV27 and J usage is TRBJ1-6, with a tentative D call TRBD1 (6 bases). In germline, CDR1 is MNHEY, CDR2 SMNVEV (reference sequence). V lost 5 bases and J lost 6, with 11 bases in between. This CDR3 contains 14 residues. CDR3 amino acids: CASSPRTVNSPLHF. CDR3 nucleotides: TGTGCCAGCAGTCCACGGACAGTTAATTCACCCCTCCACTTT.

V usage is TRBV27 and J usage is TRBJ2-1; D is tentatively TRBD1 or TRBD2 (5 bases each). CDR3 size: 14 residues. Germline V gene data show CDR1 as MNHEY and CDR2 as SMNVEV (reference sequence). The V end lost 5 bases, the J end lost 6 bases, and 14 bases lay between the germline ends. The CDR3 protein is CASSVWGTINEQFF. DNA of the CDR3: TGTGCCAGCAGTGTATGGGGGACGATCAATGAGCAGTTCTTC.

The CDR3 here is CAISDPQSSSQETQFF. The CDR3 bases are TGTGCCATCAGTGACCCCCAGAGTAGTTCTCAAGAGACCCAGTTCTTC. This chain links TRBV10-3 with TRBJ2-5; no reliable D call. With the DNA end fitting TRBJ2-1 better, the J assignment may be wrong. The CDR3 is made up of 16 amino acids. Germline CDR1 reads ENHRY; CDR2 reads SYGVKD.

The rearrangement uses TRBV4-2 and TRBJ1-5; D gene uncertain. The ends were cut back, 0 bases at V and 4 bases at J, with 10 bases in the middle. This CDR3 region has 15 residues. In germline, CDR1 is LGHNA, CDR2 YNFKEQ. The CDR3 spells CASSQEEAGNQPQHF. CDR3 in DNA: TGTGCCAGCAGCCAAGAAGAGGCAGGTAATCAGCCCCAGCATTTT.

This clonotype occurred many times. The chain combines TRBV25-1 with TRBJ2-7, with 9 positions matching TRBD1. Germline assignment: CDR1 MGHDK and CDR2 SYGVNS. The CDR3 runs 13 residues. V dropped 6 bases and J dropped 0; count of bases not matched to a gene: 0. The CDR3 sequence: CASRGQGSYEQYF. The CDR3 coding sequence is TGTGCCAGCAGGGGACAGGGCTCCTACGAGCAGTACTTC.

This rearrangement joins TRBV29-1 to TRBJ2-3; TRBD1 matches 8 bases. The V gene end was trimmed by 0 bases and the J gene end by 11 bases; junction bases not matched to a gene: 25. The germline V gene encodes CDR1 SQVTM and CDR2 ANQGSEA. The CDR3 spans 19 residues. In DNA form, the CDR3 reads TGCAGCGTTGAAGATCGAAGTTTAGTTAGGGACAGGCGGCTTTTGGAGCAGTATTTT. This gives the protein CSVEDRSLVRDRRLLEQYF.

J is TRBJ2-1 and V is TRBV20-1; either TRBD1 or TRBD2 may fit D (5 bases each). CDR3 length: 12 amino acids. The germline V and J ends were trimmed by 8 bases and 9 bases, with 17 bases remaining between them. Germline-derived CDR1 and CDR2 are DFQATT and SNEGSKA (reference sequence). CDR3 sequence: CSTPGLGGEQFF. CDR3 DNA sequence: TGCAGTACACCGGGCCTTGGGGGTGAGCAGTTCTTC.

The CDR3 spells CASSRDSLYYGYTF. In nucleotides, the CDR3 is TGTGCCAGCAGCCGGGACAGCCTATACTATGGCTACACCTTC. The rearrangement joins TRBV5-6 to TRBJ1-2, with 7 bases matching TRBD1. The germline V gene has CDR1 SGHDT and CDR2 YYEEEE. The length of the CDR3 is 14 residues. J was trimmed by 3 bases and V by 4 bases; bases with no gene match: 6.

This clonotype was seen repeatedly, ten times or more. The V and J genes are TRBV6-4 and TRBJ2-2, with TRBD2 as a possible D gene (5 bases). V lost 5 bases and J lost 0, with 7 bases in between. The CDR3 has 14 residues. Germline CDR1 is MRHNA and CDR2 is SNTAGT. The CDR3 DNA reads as TGTGCCAGCAGTCCTAGCTCGAACACCGGGGAGCTGTTTTTT. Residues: CASSPSSNTGELFF.

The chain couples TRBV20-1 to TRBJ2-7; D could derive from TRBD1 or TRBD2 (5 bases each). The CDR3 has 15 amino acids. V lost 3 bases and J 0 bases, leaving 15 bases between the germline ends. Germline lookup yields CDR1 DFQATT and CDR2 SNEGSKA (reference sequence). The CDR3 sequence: CSASRGAGISYEQYF. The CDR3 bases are TGCAGTGCTAGTAGAGGGGCTGGAATCTCCTACGAGCAGTACTTC.

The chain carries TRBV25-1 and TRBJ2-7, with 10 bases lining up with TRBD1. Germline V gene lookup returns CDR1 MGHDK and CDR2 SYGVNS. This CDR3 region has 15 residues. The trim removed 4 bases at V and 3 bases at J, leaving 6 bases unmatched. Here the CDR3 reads CASSGVGQGSYEQYF. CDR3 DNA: TGTGCCAGCAGTGGGGTGGGACAGGGGAGCTACGAGCAGTACTTC.